These 9 T cell receptor beta chains originate from one sample sequenced in a study of shared clonotypes between healthy human individuals. The method was immunoSEQ multiplex PCR; TCRdb's version includes in-frame clones alone and lacks a portion of them. The repertoire includes about 2.3 million clones, approximately 93% of them detected once, and approximately 0.4% sits in the top ten. Sequencing was performed on naive CD4+ T cells from PBMCs. As to subset: CD45RA+ positively selected. Source of these receptors: a man younger than 30 in good health. Some clones in this sample may be carry-over from other donors' samples.

This chain uses TRBV7-2 with TRBJ2-3; 10 bases are a match to TRBD2. The germline CDR1 and CDR2 sequences are SGHTA and FQGNSA. Trimming cost V 8 bases and J 9 bases; bases outside gene matches: 11. The CDR3 runs 14 residues. The CDR3 protein is CASARASGSWTQYF. In DNA, the CDR3 is TGTGCCAGCGCGAGAGCTAGCGGGAGTTGGACGCAGTATTTT.

This clone was observed a single time. The chain recombines TRBV7-3 with TRBJ2-3, with TRBD2 identical over 11 bases. The CDR3 length is 16 residues. The V and J ends lost 0 bases and 4 bases, in that order; junction bases with no gene match: 3. Germline lookup yields CDR1 SGHTA and CDR2 FQGTGA. CDR3 DNA sequence: TGTGCCAGCAGCTTAACTAGCGGGAGGGCGGCAGATACGCAGTATTTT. Protein sequence: CASSLTSGRAADTQYF.

The V and J genes are TRBV28 and TRBJ1-4; D not certain. Trimming removed 6 bases at V and 5 bases at J, with 13 bases between. The V gene's germline CDR1 is MDHEN and CDR2 SYDVKM. CDR3 length: 14 residues. CDR3 DNA: TGTGCCAGCAGAGACGGGCCCGTAAATGAAAAACTGTTTTTT. This sequence encodes CASRDGPVNEKLFF.

V usage is TRBV13 and J usage is TRBJ2-3; D call uncertain. The germline gives CDR1 PRHDT, CDR2 FYEKMQ (reference sequence). The V end was cut by 4 bases, the J end by 0 bases, with 5 bases between. The CDR3 sequence is 13 residues long. The CDR3 sequence is CASSYFSTDTQYF. The CDR3 DNA follows: TGTGCCAGCAGCTACTTTAGCACAGATACGCAGTATTTT.

Here the CDR3 reads CASSHPLAGVTDTQYF. In DNA, the CDR3 is TGTGCCAGCAGTCATCCTCTAGCGGGAGTCACAGATACGCAGTATTTT. The chain combines TRBV2 with TRBJ2-3; 10 bases fit TRBD2. The junction had 7 bases not matched to a gene; V was cut back by 5 bases and J by 2 bases. The CDR3 length is 16 residues. Germline CDR1 is SNHLY and CDR2 is FYNNEI.

The chain couples TRBV29-1 to TRBJ2-3; 7 nucleotides align to TRBD1. The CDR3 length is 15 residues. The V gene end was trimmed by 8 bases and the J gene end by 1 base; junction bases not matched to a gene: 12. Germline V CDR1 and CDR2: SQVTM, ANQGSEA. This CDR3 is CSSTRQGDGTDTQYF. The CDR3 DNA sequence: TGCAGCTCTACAAGACAGGGAGATGGCACAGATACGCAGTATTTT.

The CDR3 DNA reads as TGTGCCAGCAGCTCCTACCTGGGACAGTCTAACTATGGCTACACCTTC. This encodes CASSSYLGQSNYGYTF. V and J are TRBV7-9 and TRBJ1-2; 7 bases match TRBD1. The CDR3 sequence is 16 residues long. Germline CDR1 reads SEHNR; CDR2 reads FQNEAQ (reference sequence). With V trimmed by 4 bases and J by 0 bases, 8 bases remained unmatched.

The gene calls are TRBV18 and TRBJ2-3; D is unclear. The CDR3 consists of 15 residues. Trimming left V 2 bases short and J 0 bases short, with 9 bases between. Germline assignment: CDR1 KGHSH and CDR2 LQKENI. The CDR3: CASSPYGLSTDTQYF. The CDR3 DNA sequence: TGTGCCAGCTCACCATACGGTCTCAGCACAGATACGCAGTATTTT.

V and J are TRBV29-1 and TRBJ1-1, with D possibly TRBD1 on 5 matching bases. The CDR3 is made up of 10 amino acids. V was shortened by 3 bases and J by 10 bases, with 9 bases between the two germline ends. Germline lookup yields CDR1 SQVTM and CDR2 ANQGSEA. As DNA, the CDR3 is TGCAGCGTTGACAGGGTCATAGCTTTCTTT. Protein sequence: CSVDRVIAFF.